A selection of T cell receptor beta chains follows, all from one sample in a study of blood T cell repertoires in COVID-19. TCRdb's table, derived via immunoSEQ multiplex PCR, lists solely in-frame clones and lacks some. The repertoire includes under 200,000 clones, approximately 85% of them detected once, and more than 8% sits in the top ten. Sequences were obtained from peripheral blood. The receptors come from a woman over 75 with acute or convalescent COVID-19. CDR3s include the opening cysteine and the closing phenylalanine or tryptophan. D genes are given only for firm matches. Clone size, where shown, is once, few, many, or a class for clones that have expanded.

size	D	J	V	DNA	CDR3
-	-	TRBJ2-3	TRBV5-1	TGCGCCAGCAGCCTACAAAGAAGACTTAGGTCAGATACGCAGTATTTT	CASSLQRRLRSDTQYF
-	TRBD1	TRBJ1-6	TRBV10-3	TGTGCCATCAGTGGGGGCCGGAAAACAGGGGATTCACCCCTCCACTTT	CAISGGRKTGDSPLHF
-	TRBD2	TRBJ2-3	TRBV9	TGTGCCAGCAGCGTAGTGGGACTAACCACAGATACGCAGTATTTT	CASSVVGLTTDTQYF
-	-	TRBJ1-2	TRBV4-1	TGCGCCAGCAGCCAAGGACTACAGCCCACCCTCGGCTACACCTTC	CASSQGLQPTLGYTF
-	-	TRBJ1-6	TRBV11-2	TGTGCCAGCTGCGCCGTTTATAATTCACCCCTCCACTTT	CASCAVYNSPLHF
once	-	TRBJ1-4	TRBV4-1	TGCGCCAGCAGCCAGGTACCCCGAGATAATGAAAAACTGTTTTTT	CASSQVPRDNEKLFF
-	TRBD1	TRBJ2-7	TRBV5-5	TGTGCCAGCAGCTTTTTACCGGGACAGGGGAGCGAGCAGTACTTC	CASSFLPGQGSEQYF
-	TRBD1	TRBJ1-1	TRBV19	TGTGCCAGTAGTATAGATCGAAGGACAGGGCTAACTGACCACGGGGGAGACACTGAAGCTTTCTTT	CASSIDRRTGLTDHGGDTEAFF
-	-	TRBJ2-3	TRBV5-6	TGTGCCAGCAGCGCCCAAATCGGGGCAGGGGTAGATACGCAGTATTTT	CASSAQIGAGVDTQYF
-	TRBD1	TRBJ2-2	TRBV5-1	TGCGCCAGCAGCACACAGGGACAGTCGAACACCGGGGAGCTGTTTTTT	CASSTQGQSNTGELFF
-	TRBD1	TRBJ2-7	TRBV15	TGTGCCACCAGCAGAAGGACAGGGGGCTACTACGAGCAGTACTTC	CATSRRTGGYYEQYF
-	-	TRBJ1-1	TRBV9	TGTGCCAGCAGCCAGGGGACGTTGAACACTGAAGCTTTCTTT	CASSQGTLNTEAFF
once	TRBD1	TRBJ2-7	TRBV7-2	TGTGCCAGCAGCTTATGGGCCACAGGGGTCTCCTACGAGCAGTACTTC	CASSLWATGVSYEQYF
-	TRBD1	TRBJ2-7	TRBV5-1	TGCGCCAGCAGCCCCAGACAGGGGGCCTACGAGCAGTACTTC	CASSPRQGAYEQYF
-	TRBD1	TRBJ2-5	TRBV15	TGTGCCACCAGCAGAGCCCCCCCCGGGACAGCCCAAGAGACCCAGTACTTC	CATSRAPPGTAQETQYF
-	-	TRBJ2-5	TRBV5-8	TGTGCCAGCAGCTACAAGCAAGAGACCCAGTACTTC	CASSYKQETQYF
-	-	TRBJ1-1	TRBV4-3	TGCGCCAGCAGCCAAGATACGGAGACTGAAGCTTTCTTT	CASSQDTETEAFF
-	-	TRBJ1-2	TRBV6-5	TGTGCCAGCAGTTACTGGCGGAACCAGAACTATGGCTACACCTTC	CASSYWRNQNYGYTF
-	-	TRBJ1-2	TRBV7-9	TGTGCCAGCAGCTTGGCCAGGGACTATGGCTACACCTTC	CASSLARDYGYTF
-	TRBD2	TRBJ2-5	TRBV7-9	TGTGCCAGCAGCCCGGGACTAGCGACCGAGACCCAGTACTTC	CASSPGLATETQYF
once	-	TRBJ2-7	TRBV6-5	TGTGCCAGCAGTTACCGCCAGACAGTCTCCTACGAGCAGTACTTC	CASSYRQTVSYEQYF
-	-	TRBJ1-5	TRBV6-5	TGTGCCAGCGGGGGGGGCAGTCAGCCCCAGCATTTT	CASGGGSQPQHF
once	-	TRBJ2-5	TRBV6-5	TGTGCCAGCAGTTACTCGAACGGTCAAGAGACCCAGTACTTC	CASSYSNGQETQYF
-	TRBD1	TRBJ1-4	TRBV6-5	TGTGCCAGCGGGAAGGGACAGGGGTATATTGAAAAACTGTTTTTT	CASGKGQGYIEKLFF
-	-	TRBJ1-2	TRBV5-1	TGCGCCAGCAGCTTGGAGGGGGTAAGGTATGGCTACACCTTC	CASSLEGVRYGYTF
-	TRBD2	TRBJ2-1	TRBV4-3	TGCGCCAGCAGCCAAGAGACTAGCGGGGGGGGCAATGAGCAGTTCTTC	CASSQETSGGGNEQFF
-	-	TRBJ1-3	TRBV2	TGTGCCAGCGGCCTAGTGTTCTCTGGAAACACCATATATTTT	CASGLVFSGNTIYF